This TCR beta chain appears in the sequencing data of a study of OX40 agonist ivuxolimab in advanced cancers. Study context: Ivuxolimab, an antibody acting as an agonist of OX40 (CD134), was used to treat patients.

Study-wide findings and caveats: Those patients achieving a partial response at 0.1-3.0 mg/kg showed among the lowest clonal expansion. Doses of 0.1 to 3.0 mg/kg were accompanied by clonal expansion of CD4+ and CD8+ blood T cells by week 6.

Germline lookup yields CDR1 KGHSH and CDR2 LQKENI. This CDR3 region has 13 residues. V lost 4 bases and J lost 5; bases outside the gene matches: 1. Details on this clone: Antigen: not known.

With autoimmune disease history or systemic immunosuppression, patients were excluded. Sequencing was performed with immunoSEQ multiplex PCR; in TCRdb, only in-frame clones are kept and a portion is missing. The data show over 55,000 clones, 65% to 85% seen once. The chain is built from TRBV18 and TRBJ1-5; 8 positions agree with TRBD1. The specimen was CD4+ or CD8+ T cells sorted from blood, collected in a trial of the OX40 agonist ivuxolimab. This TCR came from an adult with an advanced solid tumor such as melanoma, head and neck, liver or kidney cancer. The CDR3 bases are TGTGCCAGCTCACTACAGGGGGATCAGCCCCAGCATTTT. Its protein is CASSLQGDQPQHF.